This T cell receptor beta chain was found in a study of T cell changes during pregnancy in multiple sclerosis. Using immunoSEQ multiplex PCR, the repertoire was profiled, and TCRdb retains in-frame clones only, with some absent. The table lists around 51,000 clones, 94% of them singletons, with approximately 0.59% in the top ten. CDR3 size: 15 residues. Germline values: CDR1 LGHNA, CDR2 YNFKEQ. Unmatched junction bases numbered 0, after V lost 1 base and J lost 3 bases. The rearrangement joins TRBV4-2 to TRBJ2-5; 12 bases line up with TRBD2. The material sequenced was CD4+ T cells from peripheral blood mononuclear cells, taken in the second trimester of pregnancy. The TCR comes from a female donor with multiple sclerosis, enrolled in a pregnancy study. CDR3 DNA: TGTGCCAGCAGCCAAGGACTAGCGGGGGAAGAGACCCAGTACTTC. It translates to CASSQGLAGEETQYF.